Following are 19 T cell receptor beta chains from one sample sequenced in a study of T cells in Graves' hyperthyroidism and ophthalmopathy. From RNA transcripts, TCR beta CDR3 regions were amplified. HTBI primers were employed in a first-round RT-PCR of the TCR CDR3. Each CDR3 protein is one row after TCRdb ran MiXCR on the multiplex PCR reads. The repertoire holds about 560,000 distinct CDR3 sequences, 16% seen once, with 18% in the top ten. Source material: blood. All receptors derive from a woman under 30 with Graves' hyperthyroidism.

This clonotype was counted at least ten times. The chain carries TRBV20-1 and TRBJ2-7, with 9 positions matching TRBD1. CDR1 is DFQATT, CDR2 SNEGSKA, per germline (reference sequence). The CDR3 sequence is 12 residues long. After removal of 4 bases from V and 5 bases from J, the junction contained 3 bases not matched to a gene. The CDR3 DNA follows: TGCAGTGCTAACAGGGGGCGGAACGAGCAGTACTTC. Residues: CSANRGRNEQYF.

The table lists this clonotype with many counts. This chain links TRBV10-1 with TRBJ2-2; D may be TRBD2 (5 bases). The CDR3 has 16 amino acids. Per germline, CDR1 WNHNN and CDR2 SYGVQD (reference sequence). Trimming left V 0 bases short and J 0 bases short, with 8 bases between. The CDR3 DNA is TGCGCCAGCAGTGAGTCTGGGAGCGCGAACACCGGGGAGCTGTTTTTT. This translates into CASSESGSANTGELFF.

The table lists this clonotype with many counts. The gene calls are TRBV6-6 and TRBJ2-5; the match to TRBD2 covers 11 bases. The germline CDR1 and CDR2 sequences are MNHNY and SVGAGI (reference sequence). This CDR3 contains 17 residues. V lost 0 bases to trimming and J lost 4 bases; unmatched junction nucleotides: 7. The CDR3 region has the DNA TGTGCCAGCAGTTACTCAGTAGCGGGAGGGCCAGGAGAGACCCAGTACTTC. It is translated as CASSYSVAGGPGETQYF.

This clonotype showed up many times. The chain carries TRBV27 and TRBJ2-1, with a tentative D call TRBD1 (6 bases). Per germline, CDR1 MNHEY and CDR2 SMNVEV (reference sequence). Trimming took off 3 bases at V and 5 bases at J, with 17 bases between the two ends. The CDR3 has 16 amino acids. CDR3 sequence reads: CASSLRPGHLNNEQFF. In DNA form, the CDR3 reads TGTGCCAGCAGTTTGCGGCCGGGACACCTCAACAATGAGCAGTTCTTC.

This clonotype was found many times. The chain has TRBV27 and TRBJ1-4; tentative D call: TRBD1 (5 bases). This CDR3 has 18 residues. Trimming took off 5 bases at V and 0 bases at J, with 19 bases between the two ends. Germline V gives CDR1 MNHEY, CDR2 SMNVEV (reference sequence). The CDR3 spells CASSPQLTDSSTNEKLFF. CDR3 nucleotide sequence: TGTGCCAGCAGTCCCCAGTTGACAGATTCCTCAACTAATGAAAAACTGTTTTTT.

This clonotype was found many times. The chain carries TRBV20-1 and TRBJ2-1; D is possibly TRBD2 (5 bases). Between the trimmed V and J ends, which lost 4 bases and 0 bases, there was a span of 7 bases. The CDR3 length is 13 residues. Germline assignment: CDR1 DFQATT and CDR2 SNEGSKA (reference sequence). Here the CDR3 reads CSATGDSYNEQFF. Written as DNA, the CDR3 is TGCAGTGCTACCGGGGACTCCTACAATGAGCAGTTCTTC.

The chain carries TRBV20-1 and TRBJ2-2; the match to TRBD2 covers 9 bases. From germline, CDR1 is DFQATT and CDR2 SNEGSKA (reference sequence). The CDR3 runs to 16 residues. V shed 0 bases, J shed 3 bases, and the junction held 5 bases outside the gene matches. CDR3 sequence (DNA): TGCAGTGCTAGAGATGGGGCTAGCGGGGACACCGGGGAGCTGTTTTTT. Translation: CSARDGASGDTGELFF.

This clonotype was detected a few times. This CDR3 is CASSEFGDRAYTF. The CDR3 DNA reads TGTGCCAGCAGTGAATTTGGGGACAGGGCTTACACCTTC. The chain links TRBV6-1 to TRBJ1-2; 9 positions match TRBD1. V dropped 2 bases and J dropped 11; count of bases not matched to a gene: 6. CDR1 is MNHNS, CDR2 SASEGT, per germline. The CDR3 spans 13 residues.

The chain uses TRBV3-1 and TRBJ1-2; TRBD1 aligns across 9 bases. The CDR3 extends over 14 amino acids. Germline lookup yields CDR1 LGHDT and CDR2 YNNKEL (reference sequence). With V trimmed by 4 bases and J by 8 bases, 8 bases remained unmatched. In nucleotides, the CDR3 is TGTGCCAGCAGCCTACAGGGGGCAGCGCCGGGCTACACCTTC. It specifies CASSLQGAAPGYTF.

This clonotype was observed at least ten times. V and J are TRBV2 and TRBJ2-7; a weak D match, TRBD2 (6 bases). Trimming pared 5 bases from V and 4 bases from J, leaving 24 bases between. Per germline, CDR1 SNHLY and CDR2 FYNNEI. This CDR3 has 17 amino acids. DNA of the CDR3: TGTGCCAGCAGTACCCCAATGAGGGGAGGTGGTGGTTACGAGCAGTACTTC. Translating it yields CASSTPMRGGGGYEQYF.

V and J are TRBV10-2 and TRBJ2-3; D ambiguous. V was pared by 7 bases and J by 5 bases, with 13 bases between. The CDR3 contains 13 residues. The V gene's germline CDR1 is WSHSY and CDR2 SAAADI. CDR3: CASTPAGLDTQYF. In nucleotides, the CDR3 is TGCGCCAGCACCCCGGCTGGTCTAGATACGCAGTATTTT.

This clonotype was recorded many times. CDR3: CASSLRRKSSTDTQYF. CDR3 in DNA: TGTGCCAGCAGTTTAAGGCGCAAATCTAGCACAGATACGCAGTATTTT. The chain employs TRBV12-3 or TRBV12-4 and TRBJ2-3, with unresolved D. CDR3 length equals 16 residues. V shed 2 bases and J shed 0 bases, with 12 bases lying between them.

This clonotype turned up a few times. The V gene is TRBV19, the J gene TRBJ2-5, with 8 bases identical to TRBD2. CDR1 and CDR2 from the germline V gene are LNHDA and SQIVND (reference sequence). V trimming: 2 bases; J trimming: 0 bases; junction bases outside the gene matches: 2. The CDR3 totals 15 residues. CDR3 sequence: CASSIQRGYQETQYF. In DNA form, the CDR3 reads TGTGCCAGTAGTATACAGCGGGGGTACCAAGAGACCCAGTACTTC.

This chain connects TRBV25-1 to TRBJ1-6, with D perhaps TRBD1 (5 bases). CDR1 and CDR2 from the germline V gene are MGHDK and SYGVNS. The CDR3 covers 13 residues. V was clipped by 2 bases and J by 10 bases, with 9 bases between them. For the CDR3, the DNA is TGTGCCAGCAGTGAAGAGGGGCCCTCACCCCTCCACTTT. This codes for CASSEEGPSPLHF.

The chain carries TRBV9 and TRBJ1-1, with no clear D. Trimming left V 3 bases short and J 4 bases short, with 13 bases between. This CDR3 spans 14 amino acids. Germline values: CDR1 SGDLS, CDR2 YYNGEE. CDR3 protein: CASSASGVITEAFF. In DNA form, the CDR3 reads TGTGCCAGCAGCGCAAGTGGGGTAATCACTGAAGCTTTCTTT.

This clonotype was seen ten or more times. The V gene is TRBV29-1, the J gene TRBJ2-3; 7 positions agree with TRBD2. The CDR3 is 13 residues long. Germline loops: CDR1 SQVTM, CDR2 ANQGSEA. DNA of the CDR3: TGCAGTTCCCGGGGGAGGGTCACAGATACGCAGTATTTT. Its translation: CSSRGRVTDTQYF.

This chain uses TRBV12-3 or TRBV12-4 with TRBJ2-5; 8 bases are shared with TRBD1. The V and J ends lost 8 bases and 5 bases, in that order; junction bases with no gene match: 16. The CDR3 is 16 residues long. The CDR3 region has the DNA TGTGCCAGCTATGAATTCGGACAGGGAAAGACGGAGACCCAGTACTTC. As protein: CASYEFGQGKTETQYF.

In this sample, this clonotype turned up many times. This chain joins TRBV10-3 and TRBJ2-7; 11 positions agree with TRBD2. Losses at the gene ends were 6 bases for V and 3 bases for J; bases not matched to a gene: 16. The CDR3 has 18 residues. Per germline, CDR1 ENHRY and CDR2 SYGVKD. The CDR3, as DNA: TGTGCCATCAGAGAATCCGGGACTAGCGGAGGGAGCATCTACGAGCAGTACTTC. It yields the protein CAIRESGTSGGSIYEQYF.

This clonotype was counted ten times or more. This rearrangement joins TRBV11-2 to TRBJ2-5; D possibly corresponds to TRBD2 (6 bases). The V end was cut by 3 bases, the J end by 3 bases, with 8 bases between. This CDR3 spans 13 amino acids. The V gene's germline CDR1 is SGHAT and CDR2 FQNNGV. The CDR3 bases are TGTGCCAGCAGCTTTAGACTAGAAGAGACCCAGTACTTC. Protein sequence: CASSFRLEETQYF.